The following is a T cell receptor beta chain sequence with its context. This clonotype showed up many times. Its specific antigen is unknown. Base qualities are missing; no much larger clone stands one base away. This specimen belongs to a study of CD8 T cells in ankylosing spondylitis (dated by TCRdb to 2016 to 2017). Study-wide context: To find TCR variants linked to disease, the study profiled T cell receptor beta repertoires in ankylosing spondylitis patients and healthy donors. Peripheral blood samples were taken, and synovial fluid was additionally collected from ankylosing spondylitis patients. The full study cohort comprised about 25 ankylosing spondylitis patients and roughly 100 healthy donors. Results and caveats for the whole study, not just this receptor: Some TCR beta motif variants had previously been reported in synovial fluid and blood of reactive arthritis patients, which suggested common disease-initiation mechanisms. The disease-linked clones were reported as significantly enriched in matched synovial fluid samples from ankylosing spondylitis patients. Blood from ankylosing spondylitis patients appeared to be characterized by a TCR beta motif made up of under ten highly homologous amino acid variants. The disease-linked clones had a CD8+ phenotype and were found at relatively low frequencies in peripheral blood.

There are 19 amino acids in the CDR3, from cysteine to phenylalanine inclusive. The entry retains the CDR3 DNA only, 57 bases that are in frame from base 1. For this chain, trimming is 2 bases at the V end and 6 bases at the J end, and the number of junction bases without a gene match is 11. The CDR1 and CDR2 encoded by the germline V gene are SGDLS and YYNGEE. Sequenced using an Illumina HiSeq 2500. TCR beta libraries were prepared by quantitative 5'-RACE with molecular barcodes. The authors' analysis ran thus. To identify disease-linked TCR variants, a new computational method was used, one built on a probabilistic model of VDJ rearrangement. The raw public data were reprocessed by TCRdb itself: fastp quality trimming at Q25, MiXCR clonotype calling, in-frame beta chains only. Records with the same CDR3 protein are collapsed into one entry carrying the most frequent genes and DNA. What appears here as the V and J calls and clone size reflects TCRdb's work, not the paper's. The table for this sample lists around 7,000 distinct CDR3 sequences; 8.2% of them were counted only once. Of the sample, 23% falls within the top ten clones.

The origin of this receptor is a male donor with ankylosing spondylitis or in good health (not recorded which). The V and J genes are TRBV9 and TRBJ2-1, and 16 bases in between align with TRBD2. The sequencing input was blood, either unsorted or a sorted T cell fraction (not recorded which). The sequenced DNA: TGTGCCAGCAGCGTGAGAGGCACGGGGACTAGCGGGAGGGCCAATGAGCAGTTCTTC. Its translation reads: CASSVRGTGTSGRANEQFF.